These 4 T cell receptor beta chains originate from one sample sequenced in a study of CXCR3-negative and CXCR3-positive naive CD8 T cells. Study-level points and caveats: TRB CDR3s of CXCR3-positive naive cells were more hydrophobic than those of CXCR3-negative naive cells.

UMI labels and 5' RACE were used to prepare the TRB cDNA libraries. From the 5' RACE reads, TCRdb lists one entry per CDR3 protein and no DNA. Recorded for this sample: about 56,000 distinct CDR3 sequences. Which antigens these TCRs recognize remains unknown. The sample consisted of naive CXCR3+ CD8+ T cells from blood. This sample's subset: CD45RO-CCR7+CD27+CD95- naive CD8+ T cells expressing CXCR3 (TNR3+). The receptors were gathered from a human donor in good health. Some clones in this sample may be carry-over from other donors' samples.

The chain recombines TRBV2 with TRBJ2-1. CDR3 length: 11 amino acids. Looked up from germline, CDR1 is SNHLY and CDR2 is FYNNEI. The CDR3 protein is CASSVSNEQFF.

V and J are TRBV11-2 and TRBJ2-5. The CDR3 covers 15 residues. CDR1 is SGHAT and CDR2 is FQNNGV in the germline V gene. This CDR3 reads CVSSLIRPAQETQYF.

The chain carries TRBV20-1 and TRBJ2-7. The CDR3 spans 12 residues. Germline assignment: CDR1 DFQATT and CDR2 SNEGSKA (reference sequence). CDR3: CSARGISYEQYF.

The rearrangement links TRBV7-9 to TRBJ2-5; TCRdb's assignment of TRBD1 cannot be checked, as there is no DNA. Germline loops: CDR1 SEHNR, CDR2 FQNEAQ (reference sequence). The CDR3 runs 17 residues. The CDR3 is CASSFPRQGLIQETQYF.